Presented here are 16 T cell receptor beta chains from one specimen sequenced in a study of T cells in Graves' hyperthyroidism and ophthalmopathy. There were TCR beta CDR3 regions amplified from RNA transcripts. Carried out on the TCR CDR3, a first-round RT-PCR used the HTBI primer set. From the multiplex PCR reads, TCRdb called clonotypes with MiXCR, one entry per CDR3 protein. Of approximately 690,000 distinct CDR3 sequences detected, about 14% appear once; the ten largest clones hold around 12%. The sample comprised blood. These TCRs come from a woman aged 45 to 65 with Graves' ophthalmopathy.

This clonotype has a count of ten or more. V usage is TRBV11-2 and J usage is TRBJ2-5; 13 nucleotides align to TRBD2. V shed 5 bases, J shed 1 base, and the junction held 7 bases outside the gene matches. CDR3 size: 17 residues. Germline V lookup: CDR1 SGHAT, CDR2 FQNNGV. Here the CDR3 reads CASSAGLAGYTQETQYF. In nucleotides, the CDR3 is TGTGCCAGCAGCGCGGGACTAGCGGGATACACCCAAGAGACCCAGTACTTC. Using reference TRBV11-2 and TRBJ2-5 for the parts outside the CDR3, the full variable domain is EAGVAQSPRYKIIEKRQSVAFWCNPISGHATLYWYQQILGQGPKLLIQFQNNGVVDDSQLPKDRFSAERLKGVDSTLKIQPAKLEDSAVYLCASSAGLAGYTQETQYFGPGTRLLVL.

This clonotype has at least ten counts. This chain connects TRBV20-1 to TRBJ2-1; D is undetermined. Looked up from germline, CDR1 is DFQATT and CDR2 is SNEGSKA (reference sequence). CDR3 length: 11 amino acids. V was clipped by 7 bases and J by 3 bases, with 7 bases between them. The CDR3 DNA reads as TGCAGTGTTTCGAGCTACAATGAGCAGTTCTTC. This encodes CSVSSYNEQFF.

This clonotype has just a few counts. V usage is TRBV20-1 and J usage is TRBJ2-1; 7 bases fit TRBD2. CDR1 is DFQATT and CDR2 is SNEGSKA in the germline V gene (reference sequence). V was clipped by 6 bases and J by 7 bases; unmatched bases: 12. CDR3 length: 14 amino acids. The CDR3 loop reads CSAASGLSINEQFF. CDR3 nucleotide sequence: TGCAGTGCCGCCTCGGGACTATCGATTAATGAGCAGTTCTTC.

This clonotype appeared a few times. The chain combines TRBV12-3 or TRBV12-4 with TRBJ2-6, with D possibly being TRBD1 (5 bases). The CDR3 has 20 amino acids. V gave up 2 bases and J gave up 4 bases, with 24 bases separating them. In DNA form, the CDR3 reads TGTGCCAGCAGTTTACTACTGGGGCAGGGCTCCCTCTGGGGGGCCAACGTCCTGACTTTC. Protein: CASSLLLGQGSLWGANVLTF.

The table lists this clonotype with many counts. The gene calls are TRBV24-1 and TRBJ2-2; 11 positions agree with TRBD1. Unmatched junction bases numbered 16, after V lost 6 bases and J lost 5 bases. This CDR3 is built from 19 residues. CDR1 and CDR2 (germline): KGHDR, SFDVKD. Here the CDR3 DNA reads TGTGCCACCAGTAGGACAGGGGGCTGGTCTCGTCGTGAGACCGGGGAGCTGTTTTTT. As protein: CATSRTGGWSRRETGELFF.

This clonotype has ten or more counts. The chain uses TRBV11-2 and TRBJ1-3, with D unresolved. CDR3 length: 16 amino acids. V gave up 6 bases and J gave up 1 base, with 16 bases separating them. Germline V gene data show CDR1 as SGHAT and CDR2 as FQNNGV. The CDR3 loop reads CASRNPDVRSGNTIYF. The CDR3 bases are TGTGCCAGCAGGAACCCGGACGTGAGGTCTGGAAACACCATATATTTT.

This clonotype was counted between two and nine times. The CDR3 spells CASSFSSAQPSYEQYF. In DNA, the CDR3 is TGTGCCAGCAGCTTTAGCTCGGCACAGCCTTCCTACGAGCAGTACTTC. This chain joins TRBV7-9 and TRBJ2-7; D not certain. CDR3 size: 16 residues. The germline V and J ends were trimmed by 3 bases and 1 base, with 16 bases remaining between them. Germline CDR1 is SEHNR and CDR2 is FQNEAQ (reference sequence).

This clonotype appeared a few times. The chain couples TRBV7-9 to TRBJ2-1; TRBD2 matches at 12 bases. After removal of 4 bases from V and 6 bases from J, the junction contained 4 bases not matched to a gene. The CDR3 has 15 residues. Germline assignment: CDR1 SEHNR and CDR2 FQNEAQ (reference sequence). CDR3 DNA sequence: TGTGCCAGCAGCTCGACTAGCGGGAGCGTCAATGAGCAGTTCTTC. This sequence encodes CASSSTSGSVNEQFF. The entire variable domain, with the rest obtained from reference TRBV7-9 and TRBJ2-1, is as follows: DTGVSQNPRHKITKRGQNVTFRCDPISEHNRLYWYRQTLGQGPEFLTYFQNEAQLEKSRLLSDRFSAERPKGSFSTLEIQRTEQGDSAMYLCASSSTSGSVNEQFFGPGTRLTVL.

This clonotype appeared many times. The chain recombines TRBV24-1 with TRBJ1-1; weak D call: TRBD1 (6 bases). Trimming took off 5 bases at V and 5 bases at J, with 11 bases between the two ends. Per the germline V gene, CDR1 is KGHDR and CDR2 is SFDVKD. The CDR3 spans 13 residues. CDR3 coding DNA: TGTGCCACCAGTGCCCAGGGGAGGACTGAAGCTTTCTTT. Protein product: CATSAQGRTEAFF.

CDR3 DNA sequence: TGTGCCAGCTCACCTCTTAGACGGCCAACTAATGAAAAACTGTTTTTT. This gives the protein CASSPLRRPTNEKLFF. V is TRBV18 and J is TRBJ1-4; D ambiguous. The V and J ends lost 3 bases and 0 bases respectively, with 11 bases between them. The CDR3 contains 16 residues. Germline CDR1 reads KGHSH; CDR2 reads LQKENI. Full variable domain (outside the CDR3, taken from reference TRBV18 and TRBJ1-4): NAGVMQNPRHLVRRRGQEARLRCSPMKGHSHVYWYRQLPEEGLKFMVYLQKENIIDESGMPKERFSAEFPKEGPSILRIQQVVRGDSAAYFCASSPLRRPTNEKLFFGSGTQLSVL.

Ten or more counts support this clonotype. The V and J genes are TRBV3-1 and TRBJ2-7; D remains unclear. V was cut by 3 bases and J by 5 bases, with 11 bases left in between. The CDR3 is 13 amino acids. Per germline, CDR1 LGHDT and CDR2 YNNKEL (reference sequence). The CDR3 reads CASSHAGIDEQYF. The DNA for the CDR3 is TGTGCCAGCAGCCACGCAGGAATCGACGAGCAGTACTTC.

The chain is built from TRBV12-3 or TRBV12-4 and TRBJ2-6, with D possibly being TRBD1 (6 bases). This CDR3 spans 16 amino acids. V was shortened by 7 bases and J by 2 bases, with 15 bases between the two germline ends. CDR3 in DNA: TGTGCCAGCAACTCGGCCAGGGGTGCTGGGGCCAACGTCCTGACTTTC. It yields the protein CASNSARGAGANVLTF.

This clonotype was counted ten times or more. In DNA, the CDR3 is TGTGCCAGCAGCTTACCCCGGGACAGGAACAATGAGCAGTTCTTC. Translated: CASSLPRDRNNEQFF. V usage is TRBV7-9 and J usage is TRBJ2-1, with TRBD1 identical over 8 bases. Trimming cost V 2 bases and J 5 bases; bases outside gene matches: 5. CDR1 and CDR2 from the germline V gene are SEHNR and FQNEAQ (reference sequence). The CDR3 spans 15 residues.

This clonotype came up a few times. The chain uses TRBV4-1 and TRBJ1-1; D gene ambiguous. Germline CDR1 and CDR2: MGHRA and YSYEKL. V lost 1 base and J 4 bases, leaving 10 bases between the germline ends. The CDR3 consists of 14 residues. The CDR3 DNA is TGCGCCAGCAGCCAAGCCGCCTCGGTCACTGAAGCTTTCTTT. This translates into CASSQAASVTEAFF.

This clonotype turned up a few times. This rearrangement joins TRBV5-1 to TRBJ2-2; D remains ambiguous. The CDR3 has 15 residues. Trimming pared 0 bases from V and 0 bases from J, leaving 6 bases between. Germline values: CDR1 SGHRS, CDR2 YFSETQ. The CDR3 DNA is TGCGCCAGCAGCTTGGGACCCACGAACACCGGGGAGCTGTTTTTT. This gives the protein CASSLGPTNTGELFF.

This clonotype occurred many times. The chain couples TRBV7-9 to TRBJ2-7; D is uncertain. The V end was cut by 1 base, the J end by 2 bases, with 12 bases between. This CDR3 comprises 15 residues. CDR1 is SEHNR and CDR2 is FQNEAQ in the germline V gene (reference sequence). The CDR3 DNA is TGTGCCAGCAGCTTAGGGCAGTATAGTACCTACGAGCAGTACTTC. Translating gives CASSLGQYSTYEQYF.